This passage covers 3 T cell receptor beta chains from one sample sequenced in a study of spatial heterogeneity in lung cancer. Time point specified: sample taken at primary tumor resection. Whole RNA from tumor, nontumor lung or frozen PBMC was sequenced unsorted. TCRdb re-derived calls from the 5' RACE reads in MiXCR, one entry per CDR3 protein. Here the sample spans approximately 6,900 distinct CDR3 sequences, approximately 6% being singletons. The starting material was normal lung tissue next to the tumor, obtained at surgery. The origin of the receptors is a female donor with early-stage non-small cell lung cancer.

This clonotype is medium-sized. This beta chain turned up in a library designed for alpha chains; as an off-target read, its abundance says little. The genes are TRBV29-1 and TRBJ2-7; TRBD2 might be the D (5 bases). Trimming shortened V by 2 bases and J by 6 bases, and 14 bases separated the two germline ends. The germline CDR1 and CDR2 sequences are SQVTM and ANQGSEA. This CDR3 region has 13 residues. CDR3 bases: TGCAGCGTTGAATCCAGGACCCGGGGCGAGCAGTACTTC. This codes for CSVESRTRGEQYF.

Comment on this clonotype: It may be a read error: a sequence one base away is much more abundant. For a library built for alpha chains, this beta chain is a stray read; little rests on its size. V usage is TRBV20-1 and J usage is TRBJ2-3, with TRBD2 as a possible D gene (5 bases). The CDR3 consists of 14 residues. CDR1 DFQATT and CDR2 SNEGSKA come from the germline V gene (reference sequence). The CDR3, as DNA: TGCAGTGCTAGGTCGCAGCCTAGCACAAATACGCAGTATTTT. Translating gives CSARSQPSTNTQYF.

Comment on this clonotype: In a library made to pick up alpha chains, this beta chain is a stray read with a size that means little. The rearrangement uses TRBV6-1 and TRBJ2-7, with unresolved D. Germline V gene sequence: CDR1 MNHNS, CDR2 SASEGT. The CDR3 runs to 14 residues. V shed 5 bases and J shed 3 bases, with 14 bases lying between them. The CDR3 coding sequence is TGTGCCAGCAGTTCGCGTCCCGGAGACTACGAGCAGTACTTC. Translated, it gives CASSSRPGDYEQYF.